A selection of T cell receptor beta chains follows, all from one sample in a study of OX40 agonist ivuxolimab in advanced cancers. Clones were sequenced by immunoSEQ multiplex PCR, and TCRdb holds only the in-frame ones, with some missing. The data contain about 150,000 clones, 85% to 95% of them seen just once; the ten biggest clones take up about 0.3%. The material was CD4+ or CD8+ T cells sorted from blood, obtained in a trial of the OX40 agonist ivuxolimab. All receptors come from an adult with an advanced solid tumor such as melanoma, head and neck, liver or kidney cancer. Each CDR3 is given with its conserved first and last residue. The D gene is left open where the match is weak. Only some rows state a clone size, as once, few, many or a class for expanded clones.

TRBD1 | . | TRBJ2-7 | TRBV5-8 | TGTGCCAGCAGCTTGGGCAGGGGGCCCTACGAGCAGTACTTC | CASSLGRGPYEQYF
. | . | TRBJ1-1 | TRBV7-2 | TGTGCCAGCAGCTCCCAGGAAAACACTGAAGCTTTCTTT | CASSSQENTEAFF
. | . | TRBJ1-1 | TRBV18 | TGTGCCAGCTCACCCCTACAGGGCTCGGGTGCTAGGGACACTGAAGCTTTCTTT | CASSPLQGSGARDTEAFF
TRBD1 | . | TRBJ1-5 | TRBV27 | TGTGCCAGCAGTACCCGACAGGGAGGCAATCAGCCCCAGCATTTT | CASSTRQGGNQPQHF
. | . | TRBJ2-7 | TRBV5-4 | TGTGCCAGCAGCTCTGGGGGACATGTTTACGAGCAGTACTTC | CASSSGGHVYEQYF
. | . | TRBJ1-2 | TRBV7-8 | TGTGCCAGCAGCTTAGCTGGACTCTATGGCTACACCTTC | CASSLAGLYGYTF
. | . | TRBJ2-7 | TRBV11-2 | TGTGCCAGCAGCCCCGGACAGTCCTACGAGCAGTACTTC | CASSPGQSYEQYF
. | . | TRBJ1-1 | TRBV4-1 | TGCGCCAGCAGCCAAGGGGGTGCCAGATATATGAACACTGAAGCTTTCTTT | CASSQGGARYMNTEAFF
. | once | TRBJ1-1 | TRBV7-2 | TGTGCCAGCAGCTACAATCGGCAGGGGCGGAAAGCTTTCTTT | CASSYNRQGRKAFF
. | . | TRBJ1-1 | TRBV19 | TGTGCCAGTAGTTCGGGGTTGTACACTGAAGCTTTCTTT | CASSSGLYTEAFF
. | . | TRBJ2-6 | TRBV5-1 | TGCGCCAGCAGCTTGCAGGGATCTAACTCTGGGGCCAACGTCCTGACTTTC | CASSLQGSNSGANVLTF
. | . | TRBJ1-2 | TRBV5-1 | TGCGCCAGCAGCCCAGCGGTGGTCCCCTATGGCTACACCTTC | CASSPAVVPYGYTF
. | . | TRBJ2-7 | TRBV7-9 | TGTGCCAGCAGCTTCCGGCAGGACTCCTACGAGCAGTACTTC | CASSFRQDSYEQYF
TRBD2 | once | TRBJ2-7 | TRBV4-2 | TGTGCCAGCAGCCAAGAAGTTCGGACTAGCGGCTCCTACGAGCAGTACTTC | CASSQEVRTSGSYEQYF
. | once | TRBJ1-3 | TRBV7-9 | TGTGCCAGCAGCCCCAACGGTCCGGCTGGAAACACCATATATTTT | CASSPNGPAGNTIYF
. | . | TRBJ1-2 | TRBV2 | TGTGCCAGCGGCCTCAGGGGTCCAAACTATGGCTACACCTTC | CASGLRGPNYGYTF
. | . | TRBJ1-2 | TRBV6-4 | TGTGCCAGCAGTGCAGGACAAGGTGGTGGCTACACCTTC | CASSAGQGGGYTF